The next 24 T cell receptor beta chains were all read from a single sample in a study of resident and recirculating memory T cells in vitiligo. TCRdb's copy holds only in-frame clones and misses some; the assay was immunoSEQ multiplex PCR. Here the sample spans 55,000 to 75,000 clones, just over 90% being singletons. Material: blood. These receptors all come from a male donor with vitiligo.

There are a few counts of this clone. The genes are TRBV5-1 and TRBJ2-5, with D possibly matching TRBD1 (6 bases). V lost 0 bases to trimming and J lost 4 bases, with 10 bases between them. Germline CDR1 SGHRS, CDR2 YFSETQ. CDR3 length: 14 residues. The CDR3 sequence is CASSLVGTLETQYF. The CDR3 region has the DNA TGCGCCAGCAGCTTGGTGGGGACATTAGAGACCCAGTACTTC.

CDR3 DNA: TGTGCCAGCAGCTTTACAGGGGACACTGAAGCTTTCTTT. This codes for CASSFTGDTEAFF. The V gene is TRBV7-2, the J gene TRBJ1-1; 7 positions agree with TRBD1. In germline, CDR1 is SGHTA, CDR2 FQGNSA. Unmatched junction bases numbered 1, after V lost 3 bases and J lost 3 bases. The CDR3 consists of 13 residues.

The chain uses TRBV28 and TRBJ2-3; 15 nucleotides align to TRBD2. The CDR3 has 19 residues. Germline V lookup: CDR1 MDHEN, CDR2 SYDVKM. Unmatched junction bases numbered 6, after V lost 2 bases and J lost 0 bases. The DNA of the CDR3 is TGTGCCAGCAGTTTAATCTGGACTAGCGGGGGGGCTAGCACAGATACGCAGTATTTT. Amino acids: CASSLIWTSGGASTDTQYF.

As regards this clone: The junction does not match germline at one end; this may be a read error. The J gene is TRBJ2-7, the V gene TRBV6-1, with TRBD2 matching 9 bases. Germline values: CDR1 MNHNS, CDR2 SASEGT. CDR3 length equals 12 residues. The CDR3, as DNA: TGTGCCAGCAGTGATTTAGCGGGGGCGGCTAACTTC. Its translation is CASSDLAGAANF.

V is TRBV7-6 and J is TRBJ2-2; D is undetermined. CDR1 is SGHVS, CDR2 FNYEAQ, per germline. The CDR3 has 15 amino acids. Trimming left V 5 bases short and J 6 bases short, with 16 bases between. The CDR3 DNA reads as TGTGCCAGCAGCCAAGATCCGGTTCGGGCCGGGGAGCTGTTTTTT. Protein sequence: CASSQDPVRAGELFF.

The chain joins TRBV6-6 to TRBJ2-5; 7 nucleotides agree with TRBD1. The CDR3 is 13 amino acids. V was pared by 6 bases and J by 6 bases, with 7 bases of the junction left unmatched. Germline assignment: CDR1 MNHNY and CDR2 SVGAGI (reference sequence). CDR3 amino acids: CASSRDSTQTQYF. The CDR3, as DNA: TGTGCCAGCAGCCGGGACAGTACCCAGACCCAGTACTTC.

This chain joins TRBV11-2 and TRBJ2-5; TRBD1 agrees at 11 bases. Germline trimming cut 4 bases from V and 5 bases from J; bases unmatched to any gene: 9. The length of the CDR3 is 16 residues. The germline CDR1 and CDR2 sequences are SGHAT and FQNNGV. The CDR3 DNA sequence: TGTGCCAGCAGCTCAGCCTGGACAGGGGGCTGGGAGACCCAGTACTTC. Protein: CASSSAWTGGWETQYF.

The chain combines TRBV9 with TRBJ2-7; tentatively, D is TRBD2 (6 bases). Germline V gene lookup returns CDR1 SGDLS and CDR2 YYNGEE. Trimming removed 3 bases at V and 4 bases at J, with 17 bases between. The CDR3 loop spans 15 amino acids. The CDR3 region is CASSAQEGRIYEQYF. DNA for the CDR3: TGTGCCAGCAGCGCCCAGGAGGGGAGGATATACGAGCAGTACTTC.

DNA of the CDR3: TGTGCCAGTACTCCCCTAGACGGCATACCCCTCCACTTT. Translating gives CASTPLDGIPLHF. The J gene is TRBJ1-6, the V gene TRBV19; D call uncertain. Trimming took 7 bases from V and 12 from J, leaving 16 bases between them. The CDR3 has 13 amino acids. CDR1 is LNHDA and CDR2 is SQIVND in the germline V gene (reference sequence).

The chain uses TRBV30 and TRBJ2-6; possible D gene TRBD1, 5 bases. Germline CDR1 reads GTSNPN; CDR2 reads SVGIG (reference sequence). The CDR3 length is 14 residues. The V end lost 5 bases, the J end lost 2 bases, and 10 bases lay between the germline ends. CDR3 sequence (DNA): TGTGCCTGGGATTTCAGGGCTGGGGCCAACGTCCTGACTTTC. Its protein is CAWDFRAGANVLTF.

The chain links TRBV2 to TRBJ1-6, with D possibly TRBD1 on 5 matching bases. This CDR3 has 13 residues. CDR1 is SNHLY and CDR2 is FYNNEI in the germline V gene. Trimming stripped 1 base from V and 10 bases from J, with 8 bases between. The CDR3 DNA follows: TGTGCCAGCAGTGAAGACAGGAACTCACCCCTCCACTTT. Translating it yields CASSEDRNSPLHF.

The V call is TRBV5-1, the J call TRBJ1-1, with 7 nucleotides matching TRBD1. The germline V gene has CDR1 SGHRS and CDR2 YFSETQ. The CDR3 sequence is 15 residues long. The ends lost 0 bases at V and 6 bases at J; junction bases unmatched: 8. This CDR3 reads CASSLGQGISPEAFF. The CDR3 DNA is TGCGCCAGCAGCTTGGGACAGGGTATTTCCCCTGAAGCTTTCTTT.

This rearrangement joins TRBV29-1 to TRBJ1-2; perhaps TRBD1 as D (6 bases). Germline V gene lookup returns CDR1 SQVTM and CDR2 ANQGSEA. V gave up 5 bases and J gave up 3 bases, with 22 bases separating them. The CDR3 length is 16 residues. CDR3 sequence reads: CSVFLGTFARDYGYTF. The CDR3 DNA follows: TGCAGCGTTTTCCTCGGGACATTTGCCAGAGACTATGGCTACACCTTC.

This clone has a single count. J is TRBJ2-7 and V is TRBV6-5, with D possibly matching TRBD2 (6 bases). Between the trimmed V and J ends, which lost 3 bases and 0 bases, there was a span of 15 bases. The CDR3 runs 16 residues. Looked up from germline, CDR1 is MNHEY and CDR2 is SVGAGI. Here the CDR3 DNA reads TGTGCCAGCAGTTATCGGGGGTATGGTTACTCCTACGAGCAGTACTTC. Protein: CASSYRGYGYSYEQYF.

DNA for the CDR3: TGTGCCAGTAGTCCTAGCGGGGGCTACAATGAGCAGTTCTTC. Protein product: CASSPSGGYNEQFF. The chain recombines TRBV19 with TRBJ2-1, with TRBD2 matching over 10 bases. V was pared by 5 bases and J by 3 bases, with 1 base of the junction left unmatched. CDR1 and CDR2 (germline): LNHDA, SQIVND (reference sequence). The CDR3 consists of 14 residues.

The sample holds a few counts of this clone. The chain joins TRBV10-2 to TRBJ1-5, with D uncertain. The germline CDR1 and CDR2 sequences are WSHSY and SAAADI. This CDR3 spans 13 amino acids. V dropped 5 bases and J dropped 5 bases, with 10 bases sitting between them. The CDR3, as DNA: TGCGCCAGCAGTTTTGAGGAACATCAGCCCCAGCATTTT. The encoded protein is CASSFEEHQPQHF.

The rearrangement uses TRBV11-2 and TRBJ2-7, with 8 bases matching TRBD2. This CDR3 is built from 17 residues. V lost 3 bases and J lost 2; bases outside the gene matches: 12. CDR1 SGHAT and CDR2 FQNNGV come from the germline V gene. The CDR3 loop reads CASSLKRPAGDTYEQYF. In DNA form, the CDR3 reads TGTGCCAGCAGCTTGAAGCGTCCAGCGGGGGATACCTACGAGCAGTACTTC.

The rearrangement joins TRBV7-2 to TRBJ1-2; TRBD1 aligns across 9 bases. The CDR3 is 15 amino acids. Germline CDR1 SGHTA, CDR2 FQGNSA. The V segment lost 3 bases and the J segment 4 bases; nucleotides outside the gene matches: 6. The CDR3 protein is CASSFRDRVFYGYTF. CDR3 coding DNA: TGTGCCAGCAGCTTCCGGGACAGGGTTTTCTATGGCTACACCTTC.

V is TRBV19 and J is TRBJ2-7; TRBD1 might be the D (6 bases). The CDR3 loop spans 15 amino acids. Germline V CDR1 and CDR2: LNHDA, SQIVND (reference sequence). Deletions cut 1 base from V and 4 bases from J, with 14 bases between. The DNA for the CDR3 is TGTGCCAGTAGTATAGGAGGCGGACAGACATACGAGCAGTACTTC. This translates into CASSIGGGQTYEQYF.

This chain joins TRBV5-1 and TRBJ2-3, with D possibly matching TRBD2 (6 bases). The germline V gene encodes CDR1 SGHRS and CDR2 YFSETQ. The CDR3 covers 13 residues. Trimming left V 4 bases short and J 4 bases short, with 10 bases between. DNA of the CDR3: TGCGCCAGCAGCGACGGGAGACCAGATACGCAGTATTTT. Amino acids: CASSDGRPDTQYF.

The chain couples TRBV4-1 to TRBJ2-1; 7 nucleotides line up with TRBD2. Looked up from germline, CDR1 is MGHRA and CDR2 is YSYEKL. Unmatched junction bases numbered 12, after V lost 3 bases and J lost 10 bases. This CDR3 has 15 amino acids. DNA of the CDR3: TGCGCCAGCAGCCACCCTATCCGGGGGGACTACGAGCAGTTCTTC. This sequence encodes CASSHPIRGDYEQFF.

The V call is TRBV10-3, the J call TRBJ2-6; weak D call: TRBD2 (5 bases). Per the germline V gene, CDR1 is ENHRY and CDR2 is SYGVKD. This CDR3 contains 16 residues. Trimming removed 0 bases at V and 3 bases at J, with 9 bases between. Here the CDR3 reads CAISESRGIGANVLTF. The CDR3 DNA sequence: TGTGCCATCAGTGAGTCGCGAGGGATTGGGGCCAACGTCCTGACTTTC.

The chain uses TRBV18 and TRBJ2-5; 11 bases map to TRBD2. The junction had 8 bases not matched to a gene; V was cut back by 4 bases and J by 4 bases. Per the germline V gene, CDR1 is KGHSH and CDR2 is LQKENI. The CDR3 loop spans 16 amino acids. The CDR3: CASSLVLAGAAETQYF. Here the CDR3 DNA reads TGTGCCAGCTCACTCGTACTAGCGGGGGCAGCAGAGACCCAGTACTTC.

The J gene is TRBJ2-3, the V gene TRBV7-9; TRBD1 matches at 7 bases. The CDR3 is made up of 16 amino acids. The V gene end was trimmed by 0 bases and the J gene end by 2 bases; junction bases not matched to a gene: 5. Germline CDR1 SEHNR, CDR2 FQNEAQ (reference sequence). The CDR3 spells CASSLASRGFTDTQYF. In DNA, the CDR3 is TGTGCCAGCAGCTTAGCGAGCAGGGGGTTCACAGATACGCAGTATTTT. Using reference TRBV7-9 and TRBJ2-3 for the parts outside the CDR3, the full variable domain is DTGVSQNPRHKITKRGQNVTFRCDPISEHNRLYWYRQTLGQGPEFLTYFQNEAQLEKSRLLSDRFSAERPKGSFSTLEIQRTEQGDSAMYLCASSLASRGFTDTQYFGPGTRLTVL.